The 28 T cell receptor beta chains given below trace back to one sample, sequenced in a study of OX40 agonist ivuxolimab in advanced cancers. TCRdb keeps only in-frame clones here, not all; method: immunoSEQ multiplex PCR. The sample gives tens of thousands of clones, around 85% of which show up once; about 16% is in the top ten. Here the sequenced sample was CD4+ or CD8+ T cells sorted from blood, taken in a trial of the OX40 agonist ivuxolimab. These receptors were obtained from an adult with an advanced solid tumor such as melanoma, head and neck, liver or kidney cancer.

The chain recombines TRBV9 with TRBJ2-1; 7 bases align to TRBD2. V shed 3 bases, J shed 4 bases, and the junction held 7 bases outside the gene matches. CDR3 length equals 15 residues. CDR1 SGDLS and CDR2 YYNGEE come from the germline V gene. Written as DNA, the CDR3 is TGTGCCAGCAGCGCCGCGGGAGTATCATACAATGAGCAGTTCTTC. It encodes CASSAAGVSYNEQFF.

V gene TRBV2 combines with J gene TRBJ2-2; the D is unclear. This CDR3 has 12 amino acids. The V gene's germline CDR1 is SNHLY and CDR2 FYNNEI. The V and J ends lost 7 bases and 4 bases respectively, with 7 bases between them. CDR3 residues: CASIYPTGELFF. Written as DNA, the CDR3 is TGTGCCAGCATTTACCCCACCGGGGAGCTGTTTTTT.

This chain connects TRBV7-6 to TRBJ2-1; 10 bases fit TRBD2. Losses at the gene ends were 6 bases for V and 0 bases for J; bases not matched to a gene: 8. The CDR3 totals 17 residues. Looked up from germline, CDR1 is SGHVS and CDR2 is FNYEAQ. This CDR3 reads CASRGGAGGGSYNEQFF. DNA for the CDR3: TGTGCCAGCAGAGGTGGAGCGGGAGGGGGCTCCTACAATGAGCAGTTCTTC.

This chain uses TRBV4-2 with TRBJ1-1; D call uncertain. V was pared by 0 bases and J by 5 bases, with 10 bases between. The V gene's germline CDR1 is LGHNA and CDR2 YNFKEQ. The CDR3 has 14 amino acids. CDR3 loop: CASSQDLSETEAFF. The CDR3 DNA follows: TGTGCCAGCAGCCAAGACCTGTCGGAGACTGAAGCTTTCTTT.

The J gene is TRBJ1-5, the V gene TRBV30, with D possibly matching TRBD1 (5 bases). V was shortened by 1 base and J by 1 base, with 23 bases between the two germline ends. The CDR3 is 19 residues long. CDR1 and CDR2 from the germline V gene are GTSNPN and SVGIG (reference sequence). CDR3 sequence (DNA): TGTGCCTGGAGTGAGGTGGGGGTCCGCTTCCTGGGGAGCAATCAGCCCCAGCATTTT. It is translated as CAWSEVGVRFLGSNQPQHF.

The rearrangement links TRBV28 to TRBJ2-5; weak D call: TRBD1 (6 bases). The V gene lost 4 bases and the J gene lost 5 bases, with 17 bases spanning the gap. This CDR3 contains 15 residues. Germline V gives CDR1 MDHEN, CDR2 SYDVKM. The DNA for the CDR3 is TGTGCCAGCAGTTCTAGGACAGAATCGAAGGAGACCCAGTACTTC. Translating it yields CASSSRTESKETQYF. The full variable domain, completed using reference TRBV28 and TRBJ2-5, is DVKVTQSSRYLVKRTGEKVFLECVQDMDHENMFWYRQDPGLGLRLIYFSYDVKMKEKGDIPEGYSVSREKKERFSLILESASTNQTSMYLCASSSRTESKETQYFGPGTRLLVL.

The CDR3 region has the DNA TGCGCCAGCAGCCAAGACGTGGACAGGGGGAACACTGAAGCTTTCTTT. This sequence encodes CASSQDVDRGNTEAFF. This chain uses TRBV4-1 with TRBJ1-1, with TRBD1 matching over 9 bases. The germline V gene has CDR1 MGHRA and CDR2 YSYEKL. The CDR3 loop spans 16 amino acids. J lost 1 base, V lost 0 bases, and 3 bases had no gene match.

This clone appeared a few times. The rearrangement uses TRBV27 and TRBJ1-1; no reliable D call. CDR1 is MNHEY and CDR2 is SMNVEV in the germline V gene (reference sequence). This CDR3 contains 13 residues. Trimming shortened V by 6 bases and J by 5 bases, and 13 bases separated the two germline ends. CDR3 DNA: TGTGCCAGCAGGGAAGGTGGCATAACTGAAGCTTTCTTT. It codes for CASREGGITEAFF.

The gene calls are TRBV9 and TRBJ2-5; 7 nucleotides line up with TRBD2. Germline V gene sequence: CDR1 SGDLS, CDR2 YYNGEE. The CDR3 is made up of 17 amino acids. With V trimmed by 4 bases and J by 0 bases, 12 bases remained unmatched. In DNA, the CDR3 is TGTGCCAGCAGCTTATCAACGGGAGGAAAGAACCAAGAGACCCAGTACTTC. Its protein is CASSLSTGGKNQETQYF.

The chain uses TRBV7-9 and TRBJ2-3, with TRBD1 identical over 7 bases. The junction had 10 bases not matched to a gene; V was cut back by 5 bases and J by 2 bases. This CDR3 spans 16 amino acids. Per the germline V gene, CDR1 is SEHNR and CDR2 is FQNEAQ (reference sequence). CDR3 DNA sequence: TGTGCCAGCAGCGTAACACAGGGGCCGAACACAGATACGCAGTATTTT. This codes for CASSVTQGPNTDTQYF.

The sample holds one count of this clone. The gene calls are TRBV10-2 and TRBJ1-5; 7 bases match TRBD1. Trimming removed 5 bases from V and 0 bases from J; junction bases left unmatched: 1. Per the germline V gene, CDR1 is WSHSY and CDR2 is SAAADI. This CDR3 is built from 14 residues. CDR3 sequence reads: CASSTGDSNQPQHF. Here the CDR3 DNA reads TGCGCCAGCAGTACAGGGGATAGCAATCAGCCCCAGCATTTT.

The J gene is TRBJ2-7, the V gene TRBV11-2; D call uncertain. The CDR3 sequence is 13 residues long. Germline V CDR1 and CDR2: SGHAT, FQNNGV. V lost 2 bases, J lost 6 bases, and 11 bases lay in between. The CDR3 DNA is TGTGCCAGCAGCTTAATGATCGGGTCCGAGCAGTACTTC. Translating gives CASSLMIGSEQYF. The entire variable domain, with the rest obtained from reference TRBV11-2 and TRBJ2-7, is as follows: EAGVAQSPRYKIIEKRQSVAFWCNPISGHATLYWYQQILGQGPKLLIQFQNNGVVDDSQLPKDRFSAERLKGVDSTLKIQPAKLEDSAVYLCASSLMIGSEQYFGPGTRLTVT.

CDR3 amino acids: CASSLTGLDPYEQYF. In DNA, the CDR3 is TGTGCCAGCAGTCTAACCGGACTGGACCCCTACGAGCAGTACTTC. The genes are TRBV27 and TRBJ2-7; perhaps TRBD2 as D (5 bases). The ends were cut back, 5 bases at V and 2 bases at J, with 16 bases in the middle. Germline loops: CDR1 MNHEY, CDR2 SMNVEV (reference sequence). The CDR3 has 15 residues.

This clone is classed as medium-sized. This specimen includes other DNA sequences encoding the same CDR3. This chain uses TRBV19 with TRBJ1-1; a possible D gene is TRBD1 (5 bases). Germline CDR1 is LNHDA and CDR2 is SQIVND (reference sequence). The germline V and J ends were trimmed by 3 bases and 10 bases, with 12 bases remaining between them. The CDR3 sequence is 12 residues long. CDR3 DNA: TGTGCCAGTAGTATCGGGACGGGTGGAGCTTTCTTT. This codes for CASSIGTGGAFF.

In regard to this clone: Other DNA variants within this sample encode the same CDR3. CDR3 nucleotide sequence: TGTGCCAGCAGCGTAGGAGGTGGAAATGAGCAGTTCTTC. It translates to CASSVGGGNEQFF. V usage is TRBV9 and J usage is TRBJ2-1; D remains ambiguous. Trimming took off 0 bases at V and 7 bases at J, with 8 bases between the two ends. Germline-derived CDR1 and CDR2 are SGDLS and YYNGEE. The CDR3 spans 13 residues.

V usage is TRBV2 and J usage is TRBJ1-3; no clear D. Trimming took 8 bases from V and 2 from J, leaving 13 bases between them. Germline V gives CDR1 SNHLY, CDR2 FYNNEI. CDR3 length: 14 amino acids. The CDR3 protein is CASREEPAGNTIYF. As DNA, the CDR3 is TGTGCCAGCCGGGAAGAGCCAGCTGGAAACACCATATATTTT.

The chain links TRBV5-1 to TRBJ1-2; 7 bases align to TRBD1. The V gene's germline CDR1 is SGHRS and CDR2 YFSETQ. Losses at the gene ends were 2 bases for V and 4 bases for J; bases not matched to a gene: 5. This CDR3 spans 14 amino acids. In DNA form, the CDR3 reads TGCGCCAGCAGCTTTTCAGGGGGAGGCTATGGCTACACCTTC. Translation gives CASSFSGGGYGYTF.

The DNA of the CDR3 is TGTGCCAGTAGTATTCAGCTAGCGGGAGCCAATGAGCAGTTCTTC. It encodes CASSIQLAGANEQFF. The V call is TRBV19, the J call TRBJ2-1; 10 bases are a match to TRBD2. This CDR3 contains 15 residues. The ends lost 3 bases at V and 6 bases at J; junction bases unmatched: 5. Germline-derived CDR1 and CDR2 are LNHDA and SQIVND (reference sequence).

This CDR3 reads CASSIVGAGTEAFF. The CDR3 nucleotides are TGTGCCAGTAGTATAGTTGGGGCTGGGACTGAAGCTTTCTTT. The chain uses TRBV19 and TRBJ1-1, with D possibly matching TRBD1 (5 bases). Germline CDR1 and CDR2: LNHDA and SQIVND (reference sequence). This CDR3 is built from 14 residues. The V end lost 1 base, the J end lost 5 bases, and 11 bases lay between the germline ends.

This chain uses TRBV27 with TRBJ1-1; 7 bases fit TRBD1. The CDR3 has 13 residues. Per germline, CDR1 MNHEY and CDR2 SMNVEV (reference sequence). V lost 2 bases to trimming and J lost 5 bases; unmatched junction nucleotides: 2. The CDR3 DNA reads as TGTGCCAGCAGTTTACCAGGGGGAACTGAAGCTTTCTTT. Protein: CASSLPGGTEAFF.

V is TRBV5-6 and J is TRBJ2-3; D is undetermined. From germline, CDR1 is SGHDT and CDR2 YYEEEE. CDR3 length equals 15 residues. Trimming took off 4 bases at V and 4 bases at J, with 16 bases between the two ends. The CDR3 bases are TGTGCCAGCAGCCAGCTCCTAGTTTCCCCAGATACGCAGTATTTT. Amino acids: CASSQLLVSPDTQYF.

V gene TRBV18 combines with J gene TRBJ2-1; D tentatively reads TRBD1 or TRBD2 (5 bases each). This CDR3 contains 16 residues. The V end was cut by 3 bases, the J end by 4 bases, with 16 bases between. The V gene's germline CDR1 is KGHSH and CDR2 LQKENI. The CDR3 DNA reads as TGTGCCAGCTCACCGGAGCTGGGACCGAATTACAATGAGCAGTTCTTC. Amino acids: CASSPELGPNYNEQFF.

This clone was seen a single time. One end of the junction is discordant with germline, which a read error may explain. CDR3 DNA sequence: TGTGCCAGCAGCTTATTGTTACGGACAGGGGAATTAATTTTCTTC. It specifies CASSLLLRTGELIFF. The chain recombines TRBV7-8 with TRBJ1-2; 9 bases match TRBD1. The length of the CDR3 is 15 residues. Germline lookup yields CDR1 SGHVS and CDR2 FQNEAQ.

V gene TRBV4-1 combines with J gene TRBJ2-3; D remains ambiguous. Germline V gene lookup returns CDR1 MGHRA and CDR2 YSYEKL. This CDR3 has 14 residues. Between the trimmed V and J ends, which lost 3 bases and 2 bases, there was a span of 9 bases. The CDR3 bases are TGCGCCAGCAGCCAGGCGTTGGACACAGATACGCAGTATTTT. Amino acids: CASSQALDTDTQYF.

The chain couples TRBV7-9 to TRBJ2-1, with D possibly matching TRBD1 (6 bases). V shed 5 bases and J shed 2 bases, with 13 bases lying between them. Per germline, CDR1 SEHNR and CDR2 FQNEAQ (reference sequence). There are 15 residues in the CDR3. The CDR3 region has the DNA TGTGCCAGCAGCCCAACAGGGAACGCCTACAATGAGCAGTTCTTC. Protein product: CASSPTGNAYNEQFF.

The chain couples TRBV5-4 to TRBJ2-1, with 8 bases matching TRBD1. The germline V gene has CDR1 SGHNT and CDR2 YYREEE (reference sequence). Losses at the gene ends were 0 bases for V and 3 bases for J; bases not matched to a gene: 8. The CDR3 extends over 17 amino acids. The CDR3: CASSLAATGVLYNEQFF. DNA for the CDR3: TGTGCCAGCAGCTTGGCCGCGACAGGGGTCCTCTACAATGAGCAGTTCTTC.

The chain joins TRBV28 to TRBJ2-3; the D is unclear. The CDR3 loop spans 12 amino acids. Trimming shortened V by 5 bases and J by 6 bases, and 9 bases separated the two germline ends. Germline lookup yields CDR1 MDHEN and CDR2 SYDVKM. CDR3 residues: CASSRRPDTQYF. DNA for the CDR3: TGTGCCAGCAGTCGACGGCCGGATACGCAGTATTTT.

The V and J genes are TRBV29-1 and TRBJ2-7; 12 positions match TRBD2. V lost 6 bases, J lost 3 bases, and 6 bases stayed unmatched. The CDR3 totals 14 residues. Germline assignment: CDR1 SQVTM and CDR2 ANQGSEA. The CDR3 sequence is CSVHGLAGSYEQYF. CDR3 nucleotides: TGCAGCGTCCATGGACTAGCGGGGAGCTACGAGCAGTACTTC.